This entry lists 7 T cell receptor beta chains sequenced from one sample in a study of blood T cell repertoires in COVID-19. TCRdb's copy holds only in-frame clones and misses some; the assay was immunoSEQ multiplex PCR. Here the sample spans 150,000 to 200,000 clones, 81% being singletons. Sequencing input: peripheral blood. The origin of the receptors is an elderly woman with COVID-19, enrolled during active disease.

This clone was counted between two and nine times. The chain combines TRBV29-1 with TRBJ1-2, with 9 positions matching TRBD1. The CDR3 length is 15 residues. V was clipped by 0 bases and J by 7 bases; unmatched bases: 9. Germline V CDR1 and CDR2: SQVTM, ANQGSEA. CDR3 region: CSVEEQGAQAAGYTF. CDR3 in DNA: TGCAGCGTTGAAGAACAGGGGGCGCAGGCAGCTGGCTACACCTTC.

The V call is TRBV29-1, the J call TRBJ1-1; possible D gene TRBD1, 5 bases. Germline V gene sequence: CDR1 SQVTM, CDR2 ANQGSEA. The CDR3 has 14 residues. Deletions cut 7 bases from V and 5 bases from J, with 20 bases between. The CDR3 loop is CSGTTPGHGTEAFF. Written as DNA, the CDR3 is TGCAGCGGGACAACTCCGGGCCATGGGACTGAAGCTTTCTTT.

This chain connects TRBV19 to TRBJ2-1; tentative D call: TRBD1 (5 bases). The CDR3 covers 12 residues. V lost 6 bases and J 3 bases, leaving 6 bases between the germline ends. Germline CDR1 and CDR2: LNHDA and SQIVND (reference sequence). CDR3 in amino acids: CASSDSYNEQFF. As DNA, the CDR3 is TGTGCCAGTAGCGACAGCTACAATGAGCAGTTCTTC.

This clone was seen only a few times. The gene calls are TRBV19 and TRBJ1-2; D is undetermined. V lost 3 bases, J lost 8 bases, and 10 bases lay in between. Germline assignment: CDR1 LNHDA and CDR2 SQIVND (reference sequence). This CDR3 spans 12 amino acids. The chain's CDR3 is CASSISGRGYTF. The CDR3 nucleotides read TGTGCCAGTAGTATTAGCGGGAGGGGCTACACCTTC.

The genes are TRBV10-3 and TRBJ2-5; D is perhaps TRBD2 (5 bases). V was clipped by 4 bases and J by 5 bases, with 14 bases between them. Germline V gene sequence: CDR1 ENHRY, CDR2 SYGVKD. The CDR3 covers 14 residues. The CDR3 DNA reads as TGTGCCATCAGTGGGGCAGGACTTATGGAGACCCAGTACTTC. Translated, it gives CAISGAGLMETQYF.

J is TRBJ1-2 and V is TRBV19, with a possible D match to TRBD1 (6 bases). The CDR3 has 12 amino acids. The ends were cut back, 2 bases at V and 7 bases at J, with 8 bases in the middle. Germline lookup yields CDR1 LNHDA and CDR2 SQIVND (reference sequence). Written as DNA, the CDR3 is TGTGCCAGTAGTATAAAGGACAGTGGCTACACCTTC. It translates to CASSIKDSGYTF.

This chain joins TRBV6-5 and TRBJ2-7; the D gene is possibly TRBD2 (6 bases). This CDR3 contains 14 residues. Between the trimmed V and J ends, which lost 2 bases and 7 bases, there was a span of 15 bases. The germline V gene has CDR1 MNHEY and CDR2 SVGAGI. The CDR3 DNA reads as TGTGCCAGCAGTTACCCCGGGCCCGCGGGGGAGCAGTACTTC. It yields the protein CASSYPGPAGEQYF.